The present entry profiles one T cell receptor beta chain with its context. Which antigen it targets is not known. Base qualities are not provided; no much larger clone lies one nucleotide away. Receptors were amplified or captured by the immunoSEQ multiplex PCR assay. The multiplex PCR relied on a mix of 60 forward primers for TCR Vbeta segments and 13 reverse primers for TCR Jbeta segments. A multiplex PCR assay on genomic DNA amplified the CDR3 region of rearranged TCR beta genes. The amplified TCR beta libraries were sequenced on the Illumina HiSeq System as 87-base-pair reads. Under the source paper's analysis protocol: A later analysis counted about 80 million unique TCR beta chains across the 500 to 850 repertoires, and some 11 million of these chains were shared by at least two donors. Raw reads were error-corrected and collapsed into unique sequences by a nearest-neighbor algorithm in which closely related sequences were merged to remove PCR and sequencing errors. To assign V, D and J gene segments, CDR3 sequences were aligned to IMGT reference sequences. For a sequence to be retained, at least a six-nucleotide match to both a V gene segment and a J gene segment was required. A rearrangement counted as productive if the CDR3 had no stop codons and remained in frame with V and J, and every other rearrangement counted as non-productive. Following IMGT convention, CDR3 was defined as the stretch from the second conserved V-encoded cysteine to the conserved J-encoded phenylalanine. Sequences without an unambiguous match to a single V gene segment were excluded from the earlier analysis of over 500 of the donors. An earlier analysis of 550 to 650 of the donors classified V segments as functional when productive rearrangements were above 56.7% and as segregating when the standard deviation between donors was above 5%. A statistical classification framework was developed to diagnose cytomegalovirus status using the catalog of TCR beta chain sequences. V and J gene assignment, in a later analysis, came from comparing TCR nucleotide sequences with IMGT/GENE-DB human TR gene sequences. In a later analysis, CDR3 sequences and most-parsimonious VDJ recombination scenarios were assigned using the TCRdist pipeline. A later analysis defined each TCR beta chain by its CDR3 amino acid sequence plus V-gene family, and excluded reads lacking a unique V-gene family. To address suspected cross-contamination and a sequencing artifact, a later analysis removed 592 highly shared, low-generation-probability nucleotide sequences. For each public chain, a later analysis derived a clonal expansion index from normalized ranks of inferred template counts within each repertoire. Generation probabilities in a later analysis came from a VDJ recombination model fitted to out-of-frame rearrangements, and those results were checked against IGoR. A later analysis scored TCR-TCR, TCR-HLA and TCR-CMV co-occurrence with hypergeometric tests, applying a repertoire-size bias correction to TCR pairs. To estimate false discovery rates, a later analysis permuted the HLA or CMV assignments 20 times. In a later analysis, co-occurring TCRs were grouped using DBSCAN, and TCRdist sequence similarity was added for clustering within HLA-allele-positive subsets. Repertoires with fewer than 30,000 or more than 120,000 public chains were left out of co-occurrence clustering, as were several repertoires with anomalous nucleotide sharing. Not all clones reach the TCRdb copy of this immuneACCESS table, which keeps in-frame sequences only. Checked studies attribute under half of the gap to unresolved V genes and leave the rest unexplained. The V and J calls and clone size come from that table; D and trimming were worked out from the DNA. The sample contains about 110,000 clones, approximately 80% of them found a single time. Together, the top ten hold 2.2% of the sample.

The germline V gene (reference sequence) supplies CDR1 MNHEY and CDR2 SMNVEV. V is reduced by 5 bases and J by 0 bases, leaving a spacing of 11 bases between them. Inclusive of the bounding cysteine and phenylalanine, the CDR3 is 16 residues long. The entry retains the CDR3 DNA only, 48 bases that are in frame from base 1. The data were taken from a study of cytomegalovirus exposure and HLA in healthy donors (dated by TCRdb to the late 2010s). About the study as a whole: An earlier analysis of several hundred of the donors reported about 300 Gb of sequence data and around 110 million unique TCR beta sequences obtained from 150 million to 200 million T cells. A separate validation cohort of roughly 120 different subjects was used in addition to the approximately 700-subject first cohort. The T cell repertoires of some 670 subjects were profiled by immunosequencing and related to cytomegalovirus serostatus. Typing coverage varied by locus: about 620-630 donors for A, B, C, DRB1 and DQB1; about 520 for DQA1; about 590 for DPA1; roughly 450 for DPB1. A later genetic analysis used genome-wide SNP genotypes for about 60% of the roughly 670 donors, treating that subset as a discovery cohort. Donor age, sex, ethnicity and CMV serostatus were compiled together with the repertoire data. The study combined high-throughput TCR immunosequencing, statistical association of individual TCRs with disease status, and machine learning to predict cytomegalovirus infection status. In a later analysis, previously published TCR beta repertoires from hundreds of donors were re-analyzed and high-resolution HLA genotyping was added so that TCR occurrence patterns could be studied. An earlier analysis of approximately 640 of the donors applied high-throughput TCR beta sequencing to assess whether each TCR beta V gene segment acted as functional or pseudogenic. On average, roughly 250,000 unique TCR beta nucleotide sequences were sequenced per donor among about 400 genotyped donors of the cohort, with around 19% of those sequences being non-productive. Roughly 300 gigabases of sequencing data and 70 million to 85 million unique TCR sequences were included in an early release covering 550 to 800 HLA-typed donors. Because of strong linkage in the cohort, 5 or 6 DR-DQ haplotypes were treated as single units for association and clustering. Of the 300 to 500 genotyped donors, less than 90% were placed in the genetic ancestry cluster associated with self-reported Caucasian donors. The study was designed to test whether signatures of past pathogen exposure could be identified by cataloging public T cell receptors. All discovery cohort repertoires had been generated on a single sequencing platform. HLA typing included class I and class II loci at four-digit resolution. Rather than using new phenotypic data, the later analysis identified candidate immune exposures from TCR beta sequences and from how often those sequences occurred across donors.

In total, approximately 610 healthy bone marrow donors made up the cohort. At the time of sampling, all cohort members were nominally healthy, though unrecorded immune exposures were likely present. The donor was CMV seronegative and belonged to the group of around 350 seronegative cohort members. A peripheral blood sample was collected from each donor, and TCR beta sequencing was performed on peripheral blood mononuclear cells. Genomic DNA was extracted from the blood cell samples with the Qiagen DNeasy Blood Extraction Kit. What the research found in general, with its limitations: Because some donors lacked HLA typing at each locus, the association tests relied only on the typed subset. An association between a missense DCLRE1C variant and V-gene and J-gene trimming of TCR beta chains was found in a later genetic analysis and replicated in an independent cohort. Most TCR sequences were seen in very few donors, while some public TCRs were found in many individuals. Compared with the roughly 700-donor mean, donors in an Asian-associated ancestry cluster had fewer N-insertions in productive TCRs, according to a later genetic analysis. Linkage disequilibrium might explain the correlated functional status among segregating V segments, but an unknown experimental factor could not be excluded. A further reported finding was that TCR beta sequences accurately predicted the HLA-A and HLA-B alleles for most subjects in the first cohort. Because counts were too low, under 20 rarely observed V segments, including chromosome 9 orphons, were left out of the earlier analysis of 500 to 650 of the donors. A later analysis found that TCR association rates varied across HLA loci, with DRB1 alleles showing the most associated TCRs and HLA-C alleles the fewest. When HLA alleles, especially DR and DQ, strongly co-occurred, TCR associations were difficult to assign to individual alleles. The cohort was sequenced for TCR beta chains only, and without alpha or paired-chain data the features that could be detected were limited. The authors suggested that the approach could potentially be generalized to other disease states and immunological phenotypes. Broadly in line with IMGT annotations, most TCR beta V segments showed up in productive rearrangements about 90% or about 30% of the time in an earlier analysis of 587 of the donors. Sequencing depth was assumed to be roughly uniform across donors in the presence/absence analyses, though that assumption may not hold. The study gave a list of about 150 TCR beta chains associated with cytomegalovirus. The 87-base-pair reads could not distinguish some IMGT-functional V segments, including TRBV6-2 and TRBV6-3, so those segments were excluded. In a later analysis, HLA-associated TCR beta chains showed more clonal expansion and lower generation probabilities than non-associated chains that were equally common. A later analysis reported that several top co-occurrence clusters appeared linked to parvovirus B19, influenza, CMV and Epstein-Barr virus. The classifier was reported to diagnose cytomegalovirus status with high specificity and sensitivity in both the original cohort and the validation cohort. Three of the identified cytomegalovirus-associated TCR beta chains were confirmed in vitro to be specific for cytomegalovirus antigens. The only immune exposure information available for the cohort was CMV serostatus. A cluster of highly shared sequence variants was judged likely to represent a technical artifact of the sequencing pipeline. At a false discovery rate of 0.05, a later analysis linked under 20,000 TCR beta sequences to specific HLA alleles. In a later analysis, most CMV-associated TCR beta chains were found to appear HLA-restricted, with HLA associations seemingly driven largely by CMV exposure.

The origin of this receptor is a woman under 40 in good health and CMV-seronegative. The chain employs TRBV27 and TRBJ1-6; matching of 6 bases hints at TRBD1 as the D gene. Material for sequencing was PBMCs. The nucleotide sequence reads TGTGCCAGCAGTACTTTAGGGGGCTCCTATAATTCACCCCTCCACTTT. Its coded protein is CASSTLGGSYNSPLHF.